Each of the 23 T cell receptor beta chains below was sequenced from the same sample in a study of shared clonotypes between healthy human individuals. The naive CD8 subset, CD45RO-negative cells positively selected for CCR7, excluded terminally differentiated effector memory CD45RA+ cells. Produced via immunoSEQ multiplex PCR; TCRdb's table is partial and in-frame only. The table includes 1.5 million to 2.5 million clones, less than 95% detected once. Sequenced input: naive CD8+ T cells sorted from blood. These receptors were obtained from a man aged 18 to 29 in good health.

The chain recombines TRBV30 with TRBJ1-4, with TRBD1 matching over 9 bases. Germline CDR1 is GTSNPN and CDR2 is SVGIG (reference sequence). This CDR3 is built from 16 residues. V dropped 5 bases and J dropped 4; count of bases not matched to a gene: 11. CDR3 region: CAWDGAQGADNEKLFF. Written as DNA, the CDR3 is TGTGCCTGGGACGGTGCACAGGGGGCAGATAATGAAAAACTGTTTTTT.

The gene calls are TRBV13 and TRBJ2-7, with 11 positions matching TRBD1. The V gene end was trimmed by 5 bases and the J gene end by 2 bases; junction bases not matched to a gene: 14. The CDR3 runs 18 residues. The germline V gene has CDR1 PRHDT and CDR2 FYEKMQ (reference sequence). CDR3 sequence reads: CASSLGQGAMERTYEQYF. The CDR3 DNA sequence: TGTGCCAGCAGCCTCGGACAGGGGGCAATGGAAAGGACCTACGAGCAGTACTTC.

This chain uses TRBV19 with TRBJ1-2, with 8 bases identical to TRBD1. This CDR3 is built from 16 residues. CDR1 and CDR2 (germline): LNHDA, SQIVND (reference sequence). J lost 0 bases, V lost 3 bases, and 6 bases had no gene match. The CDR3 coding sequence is TGTGCCAGTAGTATGGGACAGGCGACCCCTAACTATGGCTACACCTTC. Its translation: CASSMGQATPNYGYTF.

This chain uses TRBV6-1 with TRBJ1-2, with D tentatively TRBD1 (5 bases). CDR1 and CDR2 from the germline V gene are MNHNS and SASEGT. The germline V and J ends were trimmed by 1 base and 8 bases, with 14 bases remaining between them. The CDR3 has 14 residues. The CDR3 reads CASSEDLAGGGYTF. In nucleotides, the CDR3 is TGTGCCAGCAGTGAAGATTTGGCCGGGGGAGGCTACACCTTC.

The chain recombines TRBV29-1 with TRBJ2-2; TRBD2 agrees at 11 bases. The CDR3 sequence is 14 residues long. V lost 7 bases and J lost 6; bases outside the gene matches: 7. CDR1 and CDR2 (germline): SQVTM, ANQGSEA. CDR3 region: CSAKLAGDAGELFF. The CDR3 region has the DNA TGCAGCGCCAAACTAGCGGGAGACGCCGGGGAGCTGTTTTTT.

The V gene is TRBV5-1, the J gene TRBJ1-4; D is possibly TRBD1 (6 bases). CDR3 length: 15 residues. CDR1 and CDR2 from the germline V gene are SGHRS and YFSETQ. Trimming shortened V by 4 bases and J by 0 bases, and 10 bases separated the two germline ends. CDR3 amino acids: CASSPSGATNEKLFF. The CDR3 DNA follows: TGCGCCAGCAGCCCATCAGGGGCAACTAATGAAAAACTGTTTTTT.

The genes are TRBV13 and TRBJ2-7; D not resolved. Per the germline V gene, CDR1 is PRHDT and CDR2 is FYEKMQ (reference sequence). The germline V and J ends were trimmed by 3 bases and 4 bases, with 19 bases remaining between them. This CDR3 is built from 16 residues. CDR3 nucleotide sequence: TGTGCCAGCAGCTTCTACTCCGGGTCAGAGAGATACGAGCAGTACTTC. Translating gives CASSFYSGSERYEQYF.

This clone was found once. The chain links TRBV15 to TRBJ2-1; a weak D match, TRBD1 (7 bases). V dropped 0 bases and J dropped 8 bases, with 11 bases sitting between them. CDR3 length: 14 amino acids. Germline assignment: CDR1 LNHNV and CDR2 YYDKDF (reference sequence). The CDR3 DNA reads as TGTGCCACCAGCAGAGACAGGGGGGTCGATGAGCAGTTCTTC. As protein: CATSRDRGVDEQFF.

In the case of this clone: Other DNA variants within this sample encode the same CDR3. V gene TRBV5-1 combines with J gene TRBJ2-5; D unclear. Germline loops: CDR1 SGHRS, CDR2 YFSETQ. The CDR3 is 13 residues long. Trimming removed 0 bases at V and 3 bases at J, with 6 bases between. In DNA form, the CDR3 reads TGCGCCAGCAGCTTGGCCTGGGAAGAGACCCAGTACTTC. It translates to CASSLAWEETQYF.

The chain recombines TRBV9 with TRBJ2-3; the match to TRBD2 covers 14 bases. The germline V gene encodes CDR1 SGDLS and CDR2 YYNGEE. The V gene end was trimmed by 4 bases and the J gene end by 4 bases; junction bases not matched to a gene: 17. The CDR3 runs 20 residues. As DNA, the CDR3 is TGTGCCAGCAGCCCAAGGACGGGGACTAGCGGGAGTGATATTTCAGATACGCAGTATTTT. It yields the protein CASSPRTGTSGSDISDTQYF.

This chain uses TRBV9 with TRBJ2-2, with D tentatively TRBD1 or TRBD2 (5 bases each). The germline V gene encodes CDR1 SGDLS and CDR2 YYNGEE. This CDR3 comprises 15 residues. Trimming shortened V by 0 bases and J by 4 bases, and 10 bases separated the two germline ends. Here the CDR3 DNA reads TGTGCCAGCAGCGTAGATGGGGGATCCACCGGGGAGCTGTTTTTT. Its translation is CASSVDGGSTGELFF.

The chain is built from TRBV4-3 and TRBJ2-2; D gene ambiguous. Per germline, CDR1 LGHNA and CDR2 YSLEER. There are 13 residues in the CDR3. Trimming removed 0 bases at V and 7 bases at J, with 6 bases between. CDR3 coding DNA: TGCGCCAGCAGCCAAGAGGCAGGCGGGGAGCTGTTTTTT. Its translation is CASSQEAGGELFF.

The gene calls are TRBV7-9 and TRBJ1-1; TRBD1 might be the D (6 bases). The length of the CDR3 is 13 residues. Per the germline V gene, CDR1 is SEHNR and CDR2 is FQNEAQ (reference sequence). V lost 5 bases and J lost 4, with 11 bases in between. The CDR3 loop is CASSPQGRTEAFF. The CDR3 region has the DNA TGTGCCAGCAGCCCTCAGGGGCGCACTGAAGCTTTCTTT.

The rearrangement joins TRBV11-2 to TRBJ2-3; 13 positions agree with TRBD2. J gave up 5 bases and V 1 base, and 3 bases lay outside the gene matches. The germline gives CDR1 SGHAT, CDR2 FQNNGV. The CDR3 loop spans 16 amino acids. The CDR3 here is CASSLGGLAGVDTQYF. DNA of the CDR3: TGTGCCAGCAGCTTAGGTGGACTAGCGGGGGTAGATACGCAGTATTTT.

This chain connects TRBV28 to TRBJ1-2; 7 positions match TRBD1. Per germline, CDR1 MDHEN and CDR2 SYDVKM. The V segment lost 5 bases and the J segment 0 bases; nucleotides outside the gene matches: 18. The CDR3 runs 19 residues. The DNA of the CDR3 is TGTGCCAGCAGTCAGTCCCTCCGGGACAGCCTTTCTCCTAACTATGGCTACACCTTC. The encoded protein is CASSQSLRDSLSPNYGYTF.

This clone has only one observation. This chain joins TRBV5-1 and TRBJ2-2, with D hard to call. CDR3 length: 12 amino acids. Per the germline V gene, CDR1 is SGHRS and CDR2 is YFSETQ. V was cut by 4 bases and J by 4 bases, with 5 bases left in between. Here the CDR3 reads CASSPVTGELFF. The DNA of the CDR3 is TGCGCCAGCAGCCCGGTCACCGGGGAGCTGTTTTTT.

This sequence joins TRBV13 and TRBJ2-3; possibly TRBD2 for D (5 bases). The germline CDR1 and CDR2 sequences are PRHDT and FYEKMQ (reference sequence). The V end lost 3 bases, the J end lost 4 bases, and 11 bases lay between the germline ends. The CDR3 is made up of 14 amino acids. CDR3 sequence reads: CASSFLVGADTQYF. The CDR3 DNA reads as TGTGCCAGCAGCTTCCTAGTCGGGGCAGATACGCAGTATTTT.

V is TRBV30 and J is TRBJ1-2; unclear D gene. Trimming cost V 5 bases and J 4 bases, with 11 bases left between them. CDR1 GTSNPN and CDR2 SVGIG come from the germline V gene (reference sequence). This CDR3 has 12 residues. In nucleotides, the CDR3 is TGTGCCTGGGGAGACGGCATCTATGGCTACACCTTC. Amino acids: CAWGDGIYGYTF.

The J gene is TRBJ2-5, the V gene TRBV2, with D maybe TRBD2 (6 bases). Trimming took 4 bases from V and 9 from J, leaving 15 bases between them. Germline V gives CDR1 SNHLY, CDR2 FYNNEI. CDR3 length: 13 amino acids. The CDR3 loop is CASSAVEGPAQYF. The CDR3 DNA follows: TGTGCCAGCAGTGCCGTGGAGGGCCCGGCCCAGTACTTC.

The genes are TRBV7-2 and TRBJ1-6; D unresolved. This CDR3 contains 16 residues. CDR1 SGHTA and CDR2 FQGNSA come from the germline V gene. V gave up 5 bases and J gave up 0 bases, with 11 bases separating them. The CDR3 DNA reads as TGTGCCAGCAGCCGTCTGAAGAGCTCCTATAATTCACCCCTCCACTTT. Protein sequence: CASSRLKSSYNSPLHF.

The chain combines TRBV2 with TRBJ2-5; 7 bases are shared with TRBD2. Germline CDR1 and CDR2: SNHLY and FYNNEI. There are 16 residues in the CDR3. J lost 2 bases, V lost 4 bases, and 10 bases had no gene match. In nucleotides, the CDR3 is TGTGCCAGCAGTGTATTCGGGGAGGGGTGGCAAGAGACCCAGTACTTC. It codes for CASSVFGEGWQETQYF.

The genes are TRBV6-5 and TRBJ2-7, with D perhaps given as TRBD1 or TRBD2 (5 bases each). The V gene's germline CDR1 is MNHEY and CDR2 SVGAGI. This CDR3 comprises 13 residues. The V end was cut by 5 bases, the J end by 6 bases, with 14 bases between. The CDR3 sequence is CASSLVGAVEQYF. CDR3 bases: TGTGCCAGCAGTCTGGTCGGGGCCGTCGAGCAGTACTTC.

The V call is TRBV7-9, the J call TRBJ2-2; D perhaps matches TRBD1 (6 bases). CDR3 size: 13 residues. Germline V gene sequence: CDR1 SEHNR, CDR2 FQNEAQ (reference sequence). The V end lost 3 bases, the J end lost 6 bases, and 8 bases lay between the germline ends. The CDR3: CASSFRTAGELFF. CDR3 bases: TGTGCCAGCAGCTTTCGGACAGCCGGGGAGCTGTTTTTT.